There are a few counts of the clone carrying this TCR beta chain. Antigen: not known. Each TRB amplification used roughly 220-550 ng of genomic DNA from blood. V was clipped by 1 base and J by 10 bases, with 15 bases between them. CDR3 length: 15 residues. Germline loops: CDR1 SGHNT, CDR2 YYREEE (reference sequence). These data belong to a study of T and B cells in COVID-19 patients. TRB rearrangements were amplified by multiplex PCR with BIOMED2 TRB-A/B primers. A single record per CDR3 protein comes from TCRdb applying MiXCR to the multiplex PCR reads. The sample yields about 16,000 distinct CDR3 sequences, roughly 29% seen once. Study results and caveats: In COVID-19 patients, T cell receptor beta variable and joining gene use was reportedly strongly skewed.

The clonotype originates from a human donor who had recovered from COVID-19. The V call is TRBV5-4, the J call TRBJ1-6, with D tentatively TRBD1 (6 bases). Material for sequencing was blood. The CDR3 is CASSLFTGQGSPLHF. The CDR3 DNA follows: TGTGCCAGCAGCTTGTTCACAGGGCAAGGATCACCCCTCCACTTT.